A single sample is the source of the 23 T cell receptor beta chains below, sequenced in a study of CD8 T cells in Susac syndrome. Random hexamers served to reverse transcribe about 0.45 to 1 ug RNA. TCRdb reanalysed the immunoSEQ multiplex PCR reads using MiXCR and keeps one entry per CDR3 protein. The table shows under 300,000 distinct CDR3 sequences, with about 95% occurring only once. The specimen sequenced was CD4+ T cells from PBMCs. These receptor sequences come from a human donor with Susac syndrome.

V usage is TRBV11-2 and J usage is TRBJ2-7; D perhaps matches TRBD1 (5 bases). The CDR3 sequence is 16 residues long. Trimming removed 5 bases at V and 0 bases at J, with 17 bases between. Germline lookup yields CDR1 SGHAT and CDR2 FQNNGV. CDR3 bases: TGTGCCAGCAGCGCGCTTGGGGCACACTACTCCTACGAGCAGTACTTC. The encoded protein is CASSALGAHYSYEQYF.

V and J are TRBV7-9 and TRBJ2-1; 8 nucleotides line up with TRBD1. Germline trimming cut 8 bases from V and 10 bases from J; bases unmatched to any gene: 1. The germline gives CDR1 SEHNR, CDR2 FQNEAQ (reference sequence). The CDR3 is 10 amino acids. DNA of the CDR3: TGTGCCAGCGGACAGGGAGAGCAGTTCTTC. It is translated as CASGQGEQFF.

The chain uses TRBV24-1 and TRBJ2-1, with 7 bases lining up with TRBD2. The V gene's germline CDR1 is KGHDR and CDR2 SFDVKD. The CDR3 has 14 amino acids. V lost 5 bases, J lost 6 bases, and 6 bases stayed unmatched. For the CDR3, the DNA is TGTGCCACCAGTGGGACTAGTTGGGGCAATGAGCAGTTCTTC. As protein: CATSGTSWGNEQFF.

The chain combines TRBV25-1 with TRBJ1-5, with TRBD1 matching 7 bases. V shed 2 bases and J 5 bases; nucleotides not matched to a gene: 6. CDR3 length equals 15 residues. The germline V gene encodes CDR1 MGHDK and CDR2 SYGVNS. The CDR3 sequence is CASSEGTAFHQPQHF. For the CDR3, the DNA is TGTGCCAGCAGTGAAGGGACAGCGTTTCATCAGCCCCAGCATTTT.

The chain links TRBV7-3 to TRBJ2-2; 7 bases match TRBD2. CDR3 length: 15 amino acids. Losses at the gene ends were 5 bases for V and 4 bases for J; bases not matched to a gene: 7. Germline values: CDR1 SGHTA, CDR2 FQGTGA. The CDR3 DNA reads TGTGCCAGCAGCGACTCCCGACTAGCCACCGGGGAGCTGTTTTTT. Translating gives CASSDSRLATGELFF.

The rearrangement uses TRBV4-1 and TRBJ2-1; 11 bases map to TRBD2. Trimming removed 0 bases from V and 5 bases from J; junction bases left unmatched: 3. Germline CDR1 is MGHRA and CDR2 is YSYEKL. The CDR3 consists of 16 residues. CDR3 sequence reads: CASSQDRLAGNNEQFF. In DNA form, the CDR3 reads TGCGCCAGCAGCCAAGACCGACTAGCGGGGAACAATGAGCAGTTCTTC.

The rearrangement uses TRBV20-1 and TRBJ2-5; 11 bases map to TRBD2. The CDR3 has 13 amino acids. The trim removed 6 bases at V and 3 bases at J, leaving 3 bases unmatched. Germline V gene lookup returns CDR1 DFQATT and CDR2 SNEGSKA (reference sequence). As DNA, the CDR3 is TGCAGTGCCGGGGGACTAGCGGAAGAGACCCAGTACTTC. Protein sequence: CSAGGLAEETQYF.

This chain uses TRBV4-1 with TRBJ2-1; D unresolved. V dropped 3 bases and J dropped 9 bases, with 12 bases sitting between them. This CDR3 has 13 amino acids. Germline V lookup: CDR1 MGHRA, CDR2 YSYEKL. CDR3 nucleotide sequence: TGCGCCAGCAGCCAGGATAGTTTCTCTGAGCAGTTCTTC. It encodes CASSQDSFSEQFF.

This clonotype was seen only a few times. The rearrangement uses TRBV5-1 and TRBJ2-7; D not resolved. The CDR3 is 13 residues long. V was clipped by 5 bases and J by 0 bases, with 9 bases between them. Looked up from germline, CDR1 is SGHRS and CDR2 is YFSETQ. The CDR3 spells CASSSQSSYEQYF. Here the CDR3 DNA reads TGCGCCAGCAGTAGTCAGAGCTCCTACGAGCAGTACTTC.

This chain uses TRBV19 with TRBJ1-1; D is unresolved. Germline CDR1 and CDR2: LNHDA and SQIVND (reference sequence). The CDR3 is 13 residues long. Trimming left V 3 bases short and J 6 bases short, with 11 bases between. CDR3: CASSISFKAEAFF. The CDR3 DNA is TGTGCCAGTAGTATCTCCTTTAAGGCTGAAGCTTTCTTT.

The chain employs TRBV29-1 and TRBJ2-5, with 11 positions matching TRBD1. The CDR3 is 16 residues long. The V and J ends lost 7 bases and 3 bases, in that order; junction bases with no gene match: 13. Germline V gene data show CDR1 as SQVTM and CDR2 as ANQGSEA. CDR3 in DNA: TGCAGCGCTATGCTGCTTCCGGGACAGGGGGAAGAGACCCAGTACTTC. It translates to CSAMLLPGQGEETQYF.

This clonotype appeared once. The chain is built from TRBV2 and TRBJ1-1; possibly TRBD1 for D (6 bases). The CDR3 consists of 16 residues. V lost 5 bases to trimming and J lost 1 base, with 17 bases between them. Germline V CDR1 and CDR2: SNHLY, FYNNEI. The chain's CDR3 is CASSPDSGQRNTEAFF. The CDR3 DNA reads TGTGCCAGCAGTCCGGATTCAGGACAGAGGAACACTGAAGCTTTCTTT.

The rearrangement joins TRBV20-1 to TRBJ1-1; 8 bases agree with TRBD1. The CDR3 loop spans 16 amino acids. The trim removed 0 bases at V and 4 bases at J, leaving 10 bases unmatched. The germline CDR1 and CDR2 sequences are DFQATT and SNEGSKA (reference sequence). The CDR3, as DNA: TGCAGTGCTAGAGATCGGATTCAGGGGGCTGCCACTGAAGCTTTCTTT. Protein product: CSARDRIQGAATEAFF.

The chain is built from TRBV18 and TRBJ1-2; maybe TRBD1 (5 bases). The V and J ends lost 6 bases and 6 bases respectively, with 14 bases between them. This CDR3 region has 13 residues. Per the germline V gene, CDR1 is KGHSH and CDR2 is LQKENI. This CDR3 is CASSGQEDNGYTF. For the CDR3, the DNA is TGTGCCAGCTCTGGGCAGGAGGACAATGGCTACACCTTC. Using reference TRBV18 and TRBJ1-2 for the parts outside the CDR3, the full variable domain is NAGVMQNPRHLVRRRGQEARLRCSPMKGHSHVYWYRQLPEEGLKFMVYLQKENIIDESGMPKERFSAEFPKEGPSILRIQQVVRGDSAAYFCASSGQEDNGYTFGSGTRLTVV.

The rearrangement uses TRBV5-1 and TRBJ2-5, with D unresolved. Between the trimmed V and J ends, which lost 5 bases and 1 base, there was a span of 9 bases. The germline gives CDR1 SGHRS, CDR2 YFSETQ. The length of the CDR3 is 13 residues. The DNA of the CDR3 is TGCGCCAGCAGTAATAGGGCCCAAGAGACCCAGTACTTC. Its translation is CASSNRAQETQYF.

This chain uses TRBV29-1 with TRBJ2-3; D not resolved. CDR3 length equals 15 residues. With 0 bases removed from V and 6 bases from J, the gap between germline ends came to 16 bases. Looked up from germline, CDR1 is SQVTM and CDR2 is ANQGSEA. CDR3: CSVEDYGSGPDTQYF. The DNA of the CDR3 is TGCAGCGTTGAAGATTACGGGTCTGGTCCGGATACGCAGTATTTT.

In this sample, this clonotype turned up a few times. The chain links TRBV9 to TRBJ2-7, with no clear D. The V gene lost 0 bases and the J gene lost 0 bases, with 10 bases spanning the gap. The CDR3 extends over 15 amino acids. The germline V gene encodes CDR1 SGDLS and CDR2 YYNGEE. The CDR3 region has the DNA TGTGCCAGCAGCGTAGGTCCGGAGAGCTCCTACGAGCAGTACTTC. Translated: CASSVGPESSYEQYF.

This clonotype was found once. The chain recombines TRBV4-1 with TRBJ1-2, with 11 bases matching TRBD1. V gave up 4 bases and J gave up 8 bases; unmatched junction bases: 6. The germline CDR1 and CDR2 sequences are MGHRA and YSYEKL. The CDR3 consists of 14 residues. In DNA, the CDR3 is TGCGCCAGCAGCCCCCGGGACAGGGGGAACGGCTACACCTTC. Its translation: CASSPRDRGNGYTF.

This chain joins TRBV7-8 and TRBJ2-1; a possible D gene is TRBD2 (6 bases). The CDR3 totals 16 residues. V was trimmed by 1 base and J by 6 bases, leaving 16 bases between them. CDR1 is SGHVS and CDR2 is FQNEAQ in the germline V gene. The CDR3 sequence is CASSLGRLAFRNEQFF. CDR3 nucleotides: TGTGCCAGCAGCTTAGGTCGGCTAGCGTTTCGCAATGAGCAGTTCTTC.

This rearrangement joins TRBV30 to TRBJ2-7, with D possibly being TRBD1 or TRBD2 (7 bases each). The length of the CDR3 is 14 residues. Trimming cost V 5 bases and J 9 bases, with 23 bases left between them. Germline CDR1 and CDR2: GTSNPN and SVGIG (reference sequence). The CDR3 here is CAWDGTAGKGPQYF. CDR3 DNA sequence: TGTGCCTGGGACGGGACAGCGGGAAAGGGACCGCAGTACTTC.

The chain combines TRBV20-1 with TRBJ2-6; D not certain. The CDR3 has 10 residues. CDR1 is DFQATT, CDR2 SNEGSKA, per germline (reference sequence). The CDR3 bases are TGCACTGGAGGGGCCAACGTCCTGACTTTC. This gives the protein CTGGANVLTF.

This chain uses TRBV20-1 with TRBJ1-5; a possible D gene is TRBD1 (5 bases). Germline CDR1 is DFQATT and CDR2 is SNEGSKA (reference sequence). V was clipped by 6 bases and J by 0 bases, with 9 bases between them. The CDR3 is made up of 13 amino acids. Here the CDR3 reads CSAPGGSNQPQHF. The CDR3 DNA follows: TGCAGTGCCCCGGGGGGTAGCAATCAGCCCCAGCATTTT.

The chain combines TRBV30 with TRBJ2-7, with 7 bases fitting TRBD1. V lost 4 bases, J lost 4 bases, and 4 bases stayed unmatched. This CDR3 spans 12 amino acids. The V gene's germline CDR1 is GTSNPN and CDR2 SVGIG (reference sequence). CDR3 in amino acids: CAWKTGVYEQYF. The CDR3 nucleotides are TGTGCCTGGAAAACAGGGGTTTACGAGCAGTACTTC.